Below, 21 T cell receptor beta chains from the same sample are listed, as sequenced in a study of T cell responses to AZD1222 COVID-19 vaccine. Only in-frame clones appear in the TCRdb table, and some are missing; sequencing was by immunoSEQ multiplex PCR. The sample consists of about 150,000 clones, 90% to 95% of them appearing once. Here the sequenced sample was peripheral blood, taken 28 days after the second AZD1222 dose. The receptors were gathered from an adult who received the AZD1222 COVID-19 vaccine.

The genes are TRBV19 and TRBJ1-6; tentative D call: TRBD1 (6 bases). The CDR3 runs to 14 residues. CDR1 is LNHDA, CDR2 SQIVND, per germline (reference sequence). The V end was cut by 5 bases, the J end by 9 bases, with 14 bases between. CDR3 sequence: CASSVTGGGSPLHF. The CDR3 region has the DNA TGTGCCAGTAGTGTGACAGGTGGTGGTTCACCCCTCCACTTT.

The rearrangement links TRBV5-1 to TRBJ2-7; 12 nucleotides line up with TRBD2. The CDR3 loop spans 15 amino acids. Germline values: CDR1 SGHRS, CDR2 YFSETQ. J was trimmed by 2 bases and V by 4 bases; bases with no gene match: 4. DNA for the CDR3: TGCGCCAGCAGCCCCAGACTAGCGGGGGCCTACGAGCAGTACTTC. Its translation: CASSPRLAGAYEQYF.

Written as DNA, the CDR3 is TGCGCCAGCAGCGCCACAGGGTCTGGGGCCAACGTCCTGACTTTC. Amino acids: CASSATGSGANVLTF. The gene calls are TRBV5-1 and TRBJ2-6; D possibly corresponds to TRBD1 (6 bases). Germline V CDR1 and CDR2: SGHRS, YFSETQ. The CDR3 extends over 15 amino acids. V was shortened by 4 bases and J by 1 base, with 9 bases between the two germline ends.

The chain's CDR3 is CASSLREGQDGYTF. The CDR3 DNA reads TGCGCCAGCAGCCTTAGAGAGGGGCAGGATGGCTACACCTTC. The chain combines TRBV4-1 with TRBJ1-2, with D tentatively TRBD1 (5 bases). This CDR3 has 14 residues. With 4 bases removed from V and 6 bases from J, the gap between germline ends came to 15 bases. CDR1 is MGHRA, CDR2 YSYEKL, per germline.

This clone was counted a few times. The chain couples TRBV5-1 to TRBJ1-4, with TRBD1 matching over 11 bases. CDR1 and CDR2 from the germline V gene are SGHRS and YFSETQ. V lost 4 bases, J lost 7 bases, and 6 bases stayed unmatched. The CDR3 contains 15 residues. The CDR3 DNA reads TGCGCCAGCAGCACAGGACAGGGGGCGAGTGAAAAACTGTTTTTT. Residues: CASSTGQGASEKLFF.

This chain uses TRBV2 with TRBJ2-7, with D hard to call. This CDR3 comprises 13 residues. Trimming cost V 5 bases and J 2 bases, with 10 bases left between them. Germline assignment: CDR1 SNHLY and CDR2 FYNNEI. CDR3 bases: TGTGCCAGCAGTCTAGACGTAGCCTACGAGCAGTACTTC. It translates to CASSLDVAYEQYF.

The chain is built from TRBV2 and TRBJ1-5; no clear D gene. V gave up 6 bases and J gave up 5 bases, with 14 bases separating them. The CDR3 sequence is 14 residues long. Germline loops: CDR1 SNHLY, CDR2 FYNNEI. The CDR3 region is CASRARTLDQPQHF. In nucleotides, the CDR3 is TGTGCCAGCAGGGCTCGGACCCTCGATCAGCCCCAGCATTTT.

This clone was found once. J is TRBJ2-1 and V is TRBV7-3; 10 nucleotides line up with TRBD2. CDR1 SGHTA and CDR2 FQGTGA come from the germline V gene. The CDR3 spans 15 residues. V lost 2 bases and J lost 6; bases outside the gene matches: 4. The CDR3 reads CASSLASGSPNEQFF. In nucleotides, the CDR3 is TGTGCCAGCAGCTTAGCTAGCGGGAGTCCCAATGAGCAGTTCTTC.

The V and J genes are TRBV3-1 (or the pseudogene TRBV3-2) and TRBJ2-5; TRBD2 aligns across 12 bases. The V segment lost 4 bases and the J segment 1 base; nucleotides outside the gene matches: 10. The CDR3 length is 18 residues. Germline CDR1 is LGHDT and CDR2 is YNNKEL (reference sequence). CDR3 bases: TGTGCCAGCAGCCTAAGCTGGCTAGCGGGAGGGACCCAAGAGACCCAGTACTTC. As protein: CASSLSWLAGGTQETQYF.

The V and J genes are TRBV6-5 and TRBJ1-2, with a possible D match to TRBD1 (5 bases). The CDR3 is 15 amino acids. Germline values: CDR1 MNHEY, CDR2 SVGAGI. Between the trimmed V and J ends, which lost 0 bases and 3 bases, there was a span of 11 bases. DNA for the CDR3: TGTGCCAGCAGTTACTCGGGGGGGGGAGACTATGGCTACACCTTC. This codes for CASSYSGGGDYGYTF.

The rearrangement uses TRBV27 and TRBJ1-5; the match to TRBD1 covers 7 bases. Germline V gene lookup returns CDR1 MNHEY and CDR2 SMNVEV (reference sequence). J lost 4 bases, V lost 5 bases, and 11 bases had no gene match. The CDR3 length is 16 residues. The CDR3 DNA reads TGTGCCAGCAGTGCATACACAGGGGACCTAAATCAGCCCCAGCATTTT. Its protein product is CASSAYTGDLNQPQHF.

This chain joins TRBV6-2 or TRBV6-3 and TRBJ2-5, with 12 nucleotides matching TRBD2. The CDR3 totals 14 residues. Unmatched junction bases numbered 3, after V lost 5 bases and J lost 5 bases. Germline V gene lookup returns CDR1 MNHEY and CDR2 SVGEGT. The CDR3 DNA sequence: TGTGCCAGCAGTACTAGCGGGGGGTATGAGACCCAGTACTTC. Translation: CASSTSGGYETQYF.

J is TRBJ2-5 and V is TRBV10-3, with D possibly called TRBD1 or TRBD2 (5 bases each). The germline V gene has CDR1 ENHRY and CDR2 SYGVKD. V lost 7 bases and J 2 bases, leaving 26 bases between the germline ends. This CDR3 has 18 residues. CDR3 protein: CAIITQGPGQGIQETQYF. CDR3 sequence (DNA): TGTGCCATCATTACCCAGGGACCTGGACAAGGTATTCAAGAGACCCAGTACTTC.

The chain has TRBV28 and TRBJ2-7; TRBD2 agrees at 8 bases. Looked up from germline, CDR1 is MDHEN and CDR2 is SYDVKM. The CDR3 contains 14 residues. V was pared by 3 bases and J by 2 bases, with 3 bases of the junction left unmatched. CDR3 nucleotide sequence: TGTGCCAGCAGTTTGGGCGGGGGGACCTACGAGCAGTACTTC. Translating gives CASSLGGGTYEQYF.

CDR3 DNA: TGTGCCAGCAGTTTAATAGCGGGACAGGGATACGAGCAGTACTTC. Amino acid sequence: CASSLIAGQGYEQYF. The chain recombines TRBV27 with TRBJ2-7, with D maybe TRBD1 (9 bases). Germline V lookup: CDR1 MNHEY, CDR2 SMNVEV (reference sequence). CDR3 length: 15 amino acids. The ends were cut back, 2 bases at V and 4 bases at J, with 15 bases in the middle.

As DNA, the CDR3 is TGTGCCAGTAGTAATGAACAGGGGGCCCACGAGCAGTACTTC. Translation gives CASSNEQGAHEQYF. V and J are TRBV19 and TRBJ2-7; 9 nucleotides line up with TRBD1. Germline-derived CDR1 and CDR2 are LNHDA and SQIVND (reference sequence). The CDR3 spans 14 residues. After removal of 4 bases from V and 5 bases from J, the junction contained 6 bases not matched to a gene.

The chain carries TRBV5-1 and TRBJ1-3; a possible D gene is TRBD1 (6 bases). This CDR3 is built from 16 residues. V lost 0 bases and J lost 4, with 14 bases in between. Germline V CDR1 and CDR2: SGHRS, YFSETQ. CDR3 protein: CASSLGQGTGGNTIYF. For the CDR3, the DNA is TGCGCCAGCAGCTTGGGTCAGGGAACAGGGGGAAACACCATATATTTT.

V is TRBV5-1 and J is TRBJ2-6; D uncertain. Trimming took off 0 bases at V and 2 bases at J, with 6 bases between the two ends. CDR1 and CDR2 (germline): SGHRS, YFSETQ. The CDR3 extends over 15 amino acids. CDR3 loop: CASSLEYPGANVLTF. CDR3 nucleotide sequence: TGCGCCAGCAGCTTGGAGTATCCTGGGGCCAACGTCCTGACTTTC.

The chain recombines TRBV7-9 with TRBJ2-3; TRBD1 agrees at 8 bases. Germline assignment: CDR1 SEHNR and CDR2 FQNEAQ (reference sequence). The CDR3 loop spans 16 amino acids. With V trimmed by 2 bases and J by 2 bases, 6 bases remained unmatched. CDR3 residues: CASSLLAGGVTDTQYF. In DNA, the CDR3 is TGTGCCAGCAGCTTACTAGCAGGGGGCGTCACAGATACGCAGTATTTT.

The chain uses TRBV2 and TRBJ1-2; D is possibly TRBD1 (5 bases). Trimming left V 1 base short and J 6 bases short, with 9 bases between. This CDR3 contains 13 residues. The V gene's germline CDR1 is SNHLY and CDR2 FYNNEI. CDR3 DNA sequence: TGTGCCAGCAGTGAAGGCAGGGTAAATGGCTACACCTTC. It is translated as CASSEGRVNGYTF.

The J gene is TRBJ1-1, the V gene TRBV12-3 or TRBV12-4; TRBD1 might be the D (5 bases). The V and J ends lost 3 bases and 1 base respectively, with 6 bases between them. The CDR3 extends over 13 amino acids. The CDR3 loop reads CASSFGGNTEAFF. As DNA, the CDR3 is TGTGCCAGCAGTTTTGGGGGGAACACTGAAGCTTTCTTT.